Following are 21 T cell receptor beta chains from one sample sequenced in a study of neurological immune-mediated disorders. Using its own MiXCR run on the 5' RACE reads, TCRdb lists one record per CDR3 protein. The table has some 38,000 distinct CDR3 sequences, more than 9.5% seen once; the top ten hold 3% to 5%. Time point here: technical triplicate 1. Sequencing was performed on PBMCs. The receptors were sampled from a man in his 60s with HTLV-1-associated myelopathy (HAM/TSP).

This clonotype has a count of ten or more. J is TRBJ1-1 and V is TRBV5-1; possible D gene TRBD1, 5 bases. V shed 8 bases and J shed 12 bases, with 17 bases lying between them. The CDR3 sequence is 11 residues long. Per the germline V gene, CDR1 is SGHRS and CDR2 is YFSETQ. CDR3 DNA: TGCGCCAGTGACGAAGGAGGGGTTTCTTTCTTT. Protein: CASDEGGVSFF.

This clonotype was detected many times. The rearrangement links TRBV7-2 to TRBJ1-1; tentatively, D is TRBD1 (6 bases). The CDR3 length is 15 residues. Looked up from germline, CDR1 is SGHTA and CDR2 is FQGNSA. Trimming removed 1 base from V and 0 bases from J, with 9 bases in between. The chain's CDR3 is CASSLEEGVNTEAFF. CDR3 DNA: TGTGCCAGCAGCTTAGAGGAGGGGGTGAACACTGAAGCTTTCTTT.

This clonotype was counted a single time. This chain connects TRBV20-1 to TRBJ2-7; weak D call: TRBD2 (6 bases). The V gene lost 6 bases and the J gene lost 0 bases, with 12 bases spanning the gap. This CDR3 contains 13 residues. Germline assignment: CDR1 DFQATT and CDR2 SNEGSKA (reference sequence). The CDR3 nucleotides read TGCAGTGCAAGGGACGGGAGCTCCTACGAGCAGTACTTC. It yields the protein CSARDGSSYEQYF.

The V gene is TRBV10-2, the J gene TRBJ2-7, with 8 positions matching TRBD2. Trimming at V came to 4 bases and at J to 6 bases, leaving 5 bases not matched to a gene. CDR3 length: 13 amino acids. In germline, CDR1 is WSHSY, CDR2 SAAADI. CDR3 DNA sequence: TGCGCCAGCAGTGGGACTAGCCCTAGCGAGCAGTACTTC. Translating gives CASSGTSPSEQYF.

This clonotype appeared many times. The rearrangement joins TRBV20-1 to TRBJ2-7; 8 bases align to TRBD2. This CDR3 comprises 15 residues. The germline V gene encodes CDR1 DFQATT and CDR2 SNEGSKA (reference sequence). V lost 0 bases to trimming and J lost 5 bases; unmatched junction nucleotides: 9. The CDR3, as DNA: TGCAGTGCTAGAGAACCGGGAGGGCCATGGAACGAGCAGTACTTC. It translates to CSAREPGGPWNEQYF.

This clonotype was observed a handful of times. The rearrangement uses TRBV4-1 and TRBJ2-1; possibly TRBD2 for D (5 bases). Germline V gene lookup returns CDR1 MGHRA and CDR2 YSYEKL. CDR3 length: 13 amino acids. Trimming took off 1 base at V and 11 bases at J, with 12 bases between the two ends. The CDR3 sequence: CASSQVTGSKQFF. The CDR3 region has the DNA TGCGCCAGCAGCCAAGTCACGGGGAGTAAGCAGTTCTTC.

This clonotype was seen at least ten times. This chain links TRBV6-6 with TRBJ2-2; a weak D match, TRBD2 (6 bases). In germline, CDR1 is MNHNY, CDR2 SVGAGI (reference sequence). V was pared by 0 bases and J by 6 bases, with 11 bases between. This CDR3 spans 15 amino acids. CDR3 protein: CASSYSRDLAGELFF. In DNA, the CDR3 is TGTGCCAGCAGTTACTCGCGGGACCTAGCCGGGGAGCTGTTTTTT.

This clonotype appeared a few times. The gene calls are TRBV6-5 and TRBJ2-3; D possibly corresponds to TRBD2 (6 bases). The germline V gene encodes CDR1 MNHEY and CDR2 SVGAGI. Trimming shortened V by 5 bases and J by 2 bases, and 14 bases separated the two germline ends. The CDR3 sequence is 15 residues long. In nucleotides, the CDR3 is TGTGCCAGCAGTCTTACGGGACTTGACACAGATACGCAGTATTTT. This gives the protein CASSLTGLDTDTQYF.

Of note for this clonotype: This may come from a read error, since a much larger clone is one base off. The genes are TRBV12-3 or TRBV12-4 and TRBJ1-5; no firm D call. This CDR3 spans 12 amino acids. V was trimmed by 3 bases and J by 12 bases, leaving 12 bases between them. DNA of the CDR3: TGTGCCAGCAGTTTGGAGGGTCGGCACCAGCATTTT. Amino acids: CASSLEGRHQHF.

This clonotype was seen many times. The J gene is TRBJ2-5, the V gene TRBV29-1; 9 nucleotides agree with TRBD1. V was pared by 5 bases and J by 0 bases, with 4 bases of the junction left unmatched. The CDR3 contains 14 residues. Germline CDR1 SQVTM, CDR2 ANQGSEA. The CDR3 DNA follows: TGCAGCGTTTCCGGGACAGGGTACCAAGAGACCCAGTACTTC. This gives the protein CSVSGTGYQETQYF.

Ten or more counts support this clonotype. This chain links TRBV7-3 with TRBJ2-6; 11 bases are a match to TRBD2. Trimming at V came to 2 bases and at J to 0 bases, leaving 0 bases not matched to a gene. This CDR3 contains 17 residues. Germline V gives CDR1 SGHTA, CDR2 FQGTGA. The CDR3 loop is CASSLLAGGSGANVLTF. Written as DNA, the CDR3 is TGTGCCAGCAGCTTACTAGCGGGAGGCTCTGGGGCCAACGTCCTGACTTTC. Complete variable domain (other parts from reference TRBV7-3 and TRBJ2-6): GAGVSQTPSNKVTEKGKYVELRCDPISGHTALYWYRQSLGQGPEFLIYFQGTGAADDSGLPNDRFFAVRPEGSVSTLKIQRTERGDSAVYLCASSLLAGGSGANVLTFGAGSRLTVL.

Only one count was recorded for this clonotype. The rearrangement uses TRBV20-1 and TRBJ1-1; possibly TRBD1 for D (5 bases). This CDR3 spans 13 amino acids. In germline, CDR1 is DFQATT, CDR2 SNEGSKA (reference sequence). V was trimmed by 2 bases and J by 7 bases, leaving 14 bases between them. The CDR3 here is CSARRGASNEAFF. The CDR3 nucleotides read TGCAGTGCTAGACGAGGGGCGAGCAATGAAGCTTTCTTT.

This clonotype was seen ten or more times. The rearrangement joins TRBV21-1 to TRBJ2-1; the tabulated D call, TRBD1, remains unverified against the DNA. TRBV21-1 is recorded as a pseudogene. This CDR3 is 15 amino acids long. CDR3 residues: CASSKRDRAMNEQFF. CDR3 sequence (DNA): TGTGCCAGCAGCAAAAGAGACAGGGCGATGAATGAGCAGTTCTTC.

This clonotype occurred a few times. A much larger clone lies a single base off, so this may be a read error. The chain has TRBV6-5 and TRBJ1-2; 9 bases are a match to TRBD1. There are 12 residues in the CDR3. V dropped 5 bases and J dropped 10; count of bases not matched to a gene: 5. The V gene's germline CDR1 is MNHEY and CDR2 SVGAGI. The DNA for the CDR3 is TGTGCCAGCAGTAAGGACAGGGGTGACTACACCTTC. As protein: CASSKDRGDYTF.

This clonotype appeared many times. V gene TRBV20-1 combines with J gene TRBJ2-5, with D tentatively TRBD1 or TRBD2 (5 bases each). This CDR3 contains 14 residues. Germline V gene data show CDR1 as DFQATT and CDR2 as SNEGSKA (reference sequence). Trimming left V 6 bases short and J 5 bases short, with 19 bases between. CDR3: CSAQAGWGSETQYF. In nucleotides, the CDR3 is TGCAGTGCCCAGGCAGGGTGGGGGTCTGAGACCCAGTACTTC.

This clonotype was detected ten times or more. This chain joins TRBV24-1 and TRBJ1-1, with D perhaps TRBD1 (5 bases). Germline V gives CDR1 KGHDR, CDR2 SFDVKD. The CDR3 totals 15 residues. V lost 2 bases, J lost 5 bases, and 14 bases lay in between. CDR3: CATSDSREGVTEAFF. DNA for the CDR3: TGTGCCACCAGTGATTCCCGGGAAGGGGTAACTGAAGCTTTCTTT.

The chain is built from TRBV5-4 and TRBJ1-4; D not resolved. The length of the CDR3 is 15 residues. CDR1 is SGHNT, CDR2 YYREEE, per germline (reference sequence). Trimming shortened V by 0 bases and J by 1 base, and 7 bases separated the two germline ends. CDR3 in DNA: TGTGCCAGCAGCTTGGGACGGATAACTAATGAAAAACTGTTTTTT. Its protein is CASSLGRITNEKLFF.

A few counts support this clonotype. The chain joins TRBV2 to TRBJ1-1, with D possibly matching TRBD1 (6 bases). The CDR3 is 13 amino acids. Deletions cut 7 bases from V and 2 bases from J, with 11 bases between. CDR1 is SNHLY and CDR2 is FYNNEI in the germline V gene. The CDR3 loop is CASTGDTNTEAFF. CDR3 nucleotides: TGTGCCAGCACAGGGGACACCAACACTGAAGCTTTCTTT.

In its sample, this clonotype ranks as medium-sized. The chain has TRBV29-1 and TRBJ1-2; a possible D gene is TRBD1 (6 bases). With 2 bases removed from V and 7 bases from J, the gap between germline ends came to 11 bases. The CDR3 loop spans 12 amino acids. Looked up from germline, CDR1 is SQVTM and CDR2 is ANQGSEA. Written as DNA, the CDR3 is TGCAGCGTTGAACGGGGGGCGGGTGGCTACACCTTC. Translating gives CSVERGAGGYTF.

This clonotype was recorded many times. CDR3 coding DNA: TGCGCCAGCAGCTCTGGGAGCCACGAAGGCGAGCAGTACTTC. Translated: CASSSGSHEGEQYF. The chain couples TRBV5-1 to TRBJ2-7; weak D call: TRBD2 (5 bases). The germline V and J ends were trimmed by 3 bases and 6 bases, with 16 bases remaining between them. Germline assignment: CDR1 SGHRS and CDR2 YFSETQ. CDR3 length: 14 amino acids.

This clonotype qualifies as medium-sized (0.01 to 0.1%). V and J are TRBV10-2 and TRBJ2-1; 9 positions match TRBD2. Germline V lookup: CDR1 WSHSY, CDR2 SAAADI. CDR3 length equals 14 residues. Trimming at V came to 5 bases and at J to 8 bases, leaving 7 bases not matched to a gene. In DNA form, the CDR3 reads TGCGCCAGCAGTTCCGGACTAGCGCCCGATGAGCAGTTCTTC. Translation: CASSSGLAPDEQFF.